This T cell receptor (beta chain) was observed in a study of blood T cell repertoires in COVID-19. The V end lost 11 bases, the J end lost 0 bases, and 17 bases lay between the germline ends. This CDR3 has 15 amino acids. In the original analysis: Estimation of nucleated cell counts relied on the amplification of reference gene primers. Profiled with immunoSEQ multiplex PCR; TCRdb holds only in-frame clones, not every one. V, J and clone size are those of that table, while D and trimming were read from the DNA. The repertoire has fewer than 110,000 clones, 75% to 90% of them found once; the top ten carry about 11%.

The TCR sequence derives from a human donor in a cohort sampled during active COVID-19. The material sequenced was peripheral blood. The chain has TRBV23-1 and TRBJ1-3, with a possible D match to TRBD1 (6 bases). TRBV23-1 is recorded as an ORF, its role being uncertain. The CDR3 here is CAGLRGGDSGNTIYF. DNA of the CDR3: TGCGCCGGGCTGAGGGGGGGGGACTCTGGAAACACCATATATTTT.